The sample holds a few counts of the clone carrying this TCR beta chain. Its antigen is not known. The data originate from a study of blood T cells in healthy people across ages. Whole-study findings and limits: Naive T cell percentage and TCR beta diversity correlated strongly. Whereas aged donors had fewer naive CD4+ cells, long-lived donors had more of them and higher diversity. A roughly linear age-dependent decrease characterized TCR beta diversity per million T cells.

It was with a sample-barcoded 5' primer and a J-beta primer mix that a second PCR of roughly 7 to 11 cycles was run. In TCRdb, the 5' RACE reads were re-called with MiXCR into one record per CDR3 protein. The table lists about 500,000 distinct CDR3 sequences, around 24% of them singletons. Germline CDR1 reads MNHEY; CDR2 reads SVGEGT. This CDR3 spans 14 amino acids. This sample also appeared in a second study, on T cells of mothers and their children. That investigation notes: The sample comes from fewer than 10 healthy Caucasian donors: mothers and children.

This receptor was obtained from a boy younger than 18 in good health. The rearrangement links TRBV6-2 or TRBV6-3 to TRBJ2-5; maybe TRBD2 (6 bases). The DNA matches TRBJ2-7 better at its end, which makes the J call doubtful. Sequenced input: blood. The CDR3: CASRGSGLRYEQYF. CDR3 DNA sequence: TGTGCCAGCAGAGGGTCGGGACTTCGCTACGAGCAGTACTTC.